These T cell receptor beta chains were read from a single sample in a study of OX40 agonist ivuxolimab in advanced cancers. Data came from immunoSEQ multiplex PCR; TCRdb stores just in-frame clones and leaves some out. Of approximately 100,000 clones listed, 90% are singletons. This specimen consisted of CD4+ or CD8+ T cells sorted from blood, obtained in a trial of the OX40 agonist ivuxolimab. These receptors all stem from an adult with an advanced solid tumor such as melanoma, head and neck, liver or kidney cancer. CDR3s include the opening cysteine and the closing phenylalanine or tryptophan. The order of the fields is J gene, D gene, V gene, clone size, CDR3 protein, CDR3 DNA. D genes are given only for firm matches. Part of the rows lack a size; the others show once, few, many or a class for expanded clones.

J gene: TRBJ2-3; D gene: TRBD1; V gene: TRBV27; clone size: .; CDR3 protein: CASSLSPPGQGIRTDTQYF; CDR3 DNA: TGTGCCAGCAGTTTAAGCCCCCCGGGACAGGGAATAAGGACAGATACGCAGTATTTT
J gene: TRBJ2-3; D gene: .; V gene: TRBV7-6; clone size: .; CDR3 protein: CASSLGVRTDTQYF; CDR3 DNA: TGTGCCAGCAGCTTGGGAGTAAGGACAGATACGCAGTATTTT
J gene: TRBJ1-1; D gene: .; V gene: TRBV2; clone size: few; CDR3 protein: CASSQGENTEAFF; CDR3 DNA: TGTGCCAGCAGCCAAGGGGAGAACACTGAAGCTTTCTTT
J gene: TRBJ1-4; D gene: .; V gene: TRBV5-6; clone size: .; CDR3 protein: CASPQPVESTNEKLFF; CDR3 DNA: TGTGCCAGCCCGCAGCCCGTGGAGTCAACTAATGAAAAACTGTTTTTT
J gene: TRBJ2-3; D gene: .; V gene: TRBV30; clone size: .; CDR3 protein: CAWAETDTQYF; CDR3 DNA: TGTGCCTGGGCTGAGACAGATACGCAGTATTTT
J gene: TRBJ1-3; D gene: .; V gene: TRBV4-1; clone size: .; CDR3 protein: CASSQDSENTIYF; CDR3 DNA: TGCGCCAGCAGCCAAGATTCGGAGAACACCATATATTTT
J gene: TRBJ2-1; D gene: TRBD2; V gene: TRBV4-2; clone size: .; CDR3 protein: CASSQTTSGSFIEQFF; CDR3 DNA: TGTGCCAGCAGCCAGACCACTAGCGGGAGTTTTATTGAGCAGTTCTTC
J gene: TRBJ2-2; D gene: .; V gene: TRBV28; clone size: once; CDR3 protein: CASSLQGGVSGELFF; CDR3 DNA: TGTGCCAGCAGCCTACAGGGAGGGGTCTCCGGGGAGCTGTTTTTT
J gene: TRBJ2-5; D gene: .; V gene: TRBV18; clone size: few; CDR3 protein: CASSPGGETQYF; CDR3 DNA: TGTGCCAGCTCACCGGGCGGAGAGACCCAGTACTTC
J gene: TRBJ1-2; D gene: .; V gene: TRBV4-2; clone size: .; CDR3 protein: CASSQEGRAVYGYTF; CDR3 DNA: TGTGCCAGCAGCCAAGAGGGCAGGGCCGTCTATGGCTACACCTTC
J gene: TRBJ2-7; D gene: .; V gene: TRBV4-2; clone size: .; CDR3 protein: CASSQDISPAYEQYF; CDR3 DNA: TGTGCCAGCAGCCAAGATATATCTCCAGCCTACGAGCAGTACTTC
J gene: TRBJ1-2; D gene: .; V gene: TRBV28; clone size: .; CDR3 protein: CASSSPTLSNYGYTF; CDR3 DNA: TGTGCCAGCAGTTCCCCGACCCTATCTAACTATGGCTACACCTTC
J gene: TRBJ2-7; D gene: .; V gene: TRBV28; clone size: .; CDR3 protein: CASLSVGGYEQYF; CDR3 DNA: TGTGCCAGCCTTTCGGTAGGGGGCTACGAGCAGTACTTC
J gene: TRBJ2-7; D gene: TRBD1; V gene: TRBV11-1; clone size: once; CDR3 protein: CASSRADRGYEQYF; CDR3 DNA: TGTGCCAGCAGCCGCGCCGACAGGGGCTACGAGCAGTACTTC
J gene: TRBJ2-7; D gene: .; V gene: TRBV2; clone size: .; CDR3 protein: CASSDRGRIYEQYF; CDR3 DNA: TGTGCCAGCAGTGACCGGGGGCGGATATACGAGCAGTACTTC
J gene: TRBJ2-1; D gene: TRBD2; V gene: TRBV13; clone size: .; CDR3 protein: CASSLGLAGNNEQFF; CDR3 DNA: TGTGCCAGCAGCTTAGGGCTAGCGGGAAACAATGAGCAGTTCTTC
J gene: TRBJ2-2; D gene: TRBD2; V gene: TRBV2; clone size: once; CDR3 protein: CASSPTSGGRRSGRELFF; CDR3 DNA: TGTGCCAGCAGTCCGACTAGCGGGGGGCGGAGGTCCGGCAGGGAGCTGTTTTTT
J gene: TRBJ1-2; D gene: .; V gene: TRBV15; clone size: .; CDR3 protein: CATSSRIGDYGYTF; CDR3 DNA: TGTGCCACCAGCAGCCGGATTGGCGACTATGGCTACACCTTC
J gene: TRBJ2-5; D gene: .; V gene: TRBV5-1; clone size: .; CDR3 protein: CASSLVATQETQYF; CDR3 DNA: TGCGCCAGCAGCTTGGTCGCGACTCAAGAGACCCAGTACTTC
J gene: TRBJ1-1; D gene: .; V gene: TRBV6-5; clone size: .; CDR3 protein: CASSYSTGNTEAFF; CDR3 DNA: TGTGCCAGCAGTTATTCGACAGGGAACACTGAAGCTTTCTTT
J gene: TRBJ2-1; D gene: TRBD2; V gene: TRBV27; clone size: .; CDR3 protein: CASSRTSGITNEQFF; CDR3 DNA: TGTGCCAGCAGTCGGACTAGCGGGATTACAAATGAGCAGTTCTTC
J gene: TRBJ1-1; D gene: .; V gene: TRBV7-9; clone size: .; CDR3 protein: CASSLVGQGHEAFF; CDR3 DNA: TGTGCCAGCAGCTTAGTGGGTCAGGGCCATGAAGCTTTCTTT
J gene: TRBJ2-2; D gene: TRBD2; V gene: TRBV19; clone size: once; CDR3 protein: CASSRGGQNGELFF; CDR3 DNA: TGTGCCAGTAGTCGCGGGGGGCAGAACGGGGAGCTGTTTTTT
J gene: TRBJ1-5; D gene: .; V gene: TRBV6-6; clone size: .; CDR3 protein: CASSPLQAQPQHF; CDR3 DNA: TGTGCCAGCAGTCCATTACAGGCCCAGCCCCAGCATTTT
J gene: TRBJ1-4; D gene: .; V gene: TRBV19; clone size: .; CDR3 protein: CASSIDRRNEKLFF; CDR3 DNA: TGTGCCAGTAGTATAGACAGGCGGAATGAAAAACTGTTTTTT
J gene: TRBJ1-4; D gene: .; V gene: TRBV18; clone size: .; CDR3 protein: CASSPGINEKLFF; CDR3 DNA: TGTGCCAGCTCACCCGGGATCAATGAAAAACTGTTTTTT
J gene: TRBJ1-1; D gene: .; V gene: TRBV11-1; clone size: .; CDR3 protein: CASSLEGQMNTEAFF; CDR3 DNA: TGTGCCAGCAGCTTAGAGGGACAAATGAACACTGAAGCTTTCTTT
J gene: TRBJ2-7; D gene: TRBD2; V gene: TRBV5-1; clone size: .; CDR3 protein: CASSLRTSVPYEQYF; CDR3 DNA: TGCGCCAGCAGCTTGAGGACTAGCGTACCCTACGAGCAGTACTTC
J gene: TRBJ2-1; D gene: .; V gene: TRBV6-4; clone size: few; CDR3 protein: CASSDSSDFRAPESEQFF; CDR3 DNA: TGTGCCAGCAGTGACTCTTCAGATTTCAGGGCTCCAGAGTCTGAGCAGTTCTTC
J gene: TRBJ2-5; D gene: .; V gene: TRBV25-1; clone size: .; CDR3 protein: CASSETAPETQYF; CDR3 DNA: TGTGCCAGCAGTGAAACAGCCCCAGAGACCCAGTACTTC